Listed here is a single T cell receptor (beta chain). Antigen specificity is unknown. This specimen comes from a study of T cells in localized non-small cell lung cancer. Broader study findings: Median detection of top 100 tumor clones in adjacent lung was under 75 clones. Uninvolved adjacent lung, not tumor, had the highest T cell clonality. Patients showing higher blood T cell density tended to see longer overall survival. Owing to sequencing of a solitary tumor region, heterogeneity cannot be discounted.

Clones were read by immunoSEQ multiplex PCR, and TCRdb kept only the in-frame ones, dropping some. This sample carries fewer than 30,000 clones, about 92% of them seen once, and the ten largest clones take around 0.99%. The germline V gene encodes CDR1 LGHNA and CDR2 YSLEER. The CDR3 covers 16 residues. After removal of 0 bases from V and 9 bases from J, the junction contained 9 bases not matched to a gene. Specimen: peripheral blood, collected before any cancer treatment. This sequence was found in a woman aged 35-75 years with stage I lung adenocarcinoma. V usage is TRBV4-3 and J usage is TRBJ2-1; TRBD2 matches at 9 bases. CDR3 protein: CASSQESVAGVGEQFF. The CDR3 DNA reads as TGCGCCAGCAGCCAAGAGTCGGTAGCGGGAGTAGGTGAGCAGTTCTTC.